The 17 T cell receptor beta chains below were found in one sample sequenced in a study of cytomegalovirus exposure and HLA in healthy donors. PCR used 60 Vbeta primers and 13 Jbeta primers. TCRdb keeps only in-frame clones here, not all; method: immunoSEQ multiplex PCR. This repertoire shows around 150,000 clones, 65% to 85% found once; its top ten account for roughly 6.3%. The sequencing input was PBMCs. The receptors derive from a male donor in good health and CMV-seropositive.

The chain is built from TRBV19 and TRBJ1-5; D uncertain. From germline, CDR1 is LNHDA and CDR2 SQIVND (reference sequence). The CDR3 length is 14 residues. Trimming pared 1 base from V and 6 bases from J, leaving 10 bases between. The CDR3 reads CASSIGGVGQPQHF. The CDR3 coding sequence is TGTGCCAGTAGTATAGGCGGGGTAGGTCAGCCCCAGCATTTT.

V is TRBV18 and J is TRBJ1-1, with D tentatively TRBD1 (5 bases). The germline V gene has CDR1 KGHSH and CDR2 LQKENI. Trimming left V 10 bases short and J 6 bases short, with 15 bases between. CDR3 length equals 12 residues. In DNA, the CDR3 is TGTGCCACCTCGGGGGGGTGGGCTGAAGCTTTCTTT. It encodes CATSGGWAEAFF. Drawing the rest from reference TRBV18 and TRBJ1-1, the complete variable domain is NAGVMQNPRHLVRRRGQEARLRCSPMKGHSHVYWYRQLPEEGLKFMVYLQKENIIDESGMPKERFSAEFPKEGPSILRIQQVVRGDSAAYFCATSGGWAEAFFGQGTRLTVV.

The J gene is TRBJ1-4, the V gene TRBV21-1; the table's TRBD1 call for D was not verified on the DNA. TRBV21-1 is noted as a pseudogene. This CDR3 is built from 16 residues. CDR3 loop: CASSNKTGTANEKLFF. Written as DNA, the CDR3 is TGTGCCAGCAGCAACAAGACCGGGACAGCTAATGAAAAACTGTTTTTT.

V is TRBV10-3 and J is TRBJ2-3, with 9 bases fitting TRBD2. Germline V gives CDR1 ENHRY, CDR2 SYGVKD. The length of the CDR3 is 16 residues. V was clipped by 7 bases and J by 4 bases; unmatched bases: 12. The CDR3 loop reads CAITNIAGAGADTQYF. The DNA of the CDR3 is TGTGCCATCACTAATATAGCGGGAGCCGGGGCAGATACGCAGTATTTT.

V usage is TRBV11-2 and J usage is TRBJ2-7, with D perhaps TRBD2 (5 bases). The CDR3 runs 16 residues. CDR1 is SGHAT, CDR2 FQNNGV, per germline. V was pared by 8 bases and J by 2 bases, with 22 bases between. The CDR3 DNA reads TGTGCCAGCGCCATCCTGGGTGCGGGCGGCCCCTACGAGCAGTACTTC. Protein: CASAILGAGGPYEQYF.

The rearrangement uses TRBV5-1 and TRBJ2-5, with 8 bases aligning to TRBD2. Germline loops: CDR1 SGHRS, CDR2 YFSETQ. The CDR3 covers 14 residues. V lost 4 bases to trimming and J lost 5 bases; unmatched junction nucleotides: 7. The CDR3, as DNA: TGCGCCAGCAGCCCCGGGGGGGCACGGGAGACCCAGTACTTC. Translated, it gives CASSPGGARETQYF. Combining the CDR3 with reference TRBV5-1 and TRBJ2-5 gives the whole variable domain KAGVTQTPRYLIKTRGQQVTLSCSPISGHRSVSWYQQTPGQGLQFLFEYFSETQRNKGNFPGRFSGRQFSNSRSEMNVSTLELGDSALYLCASSPGGARETQYFGPGTRLLVL.

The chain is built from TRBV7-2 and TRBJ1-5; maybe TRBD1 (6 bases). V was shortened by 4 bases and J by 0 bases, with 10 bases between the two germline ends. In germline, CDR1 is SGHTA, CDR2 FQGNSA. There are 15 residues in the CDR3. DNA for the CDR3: TGTGCCAGCAGCTCAGGGGTCGTTAGCAATCAGCCCCAGCATTTT. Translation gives CASSSGVVSNQPQHF.

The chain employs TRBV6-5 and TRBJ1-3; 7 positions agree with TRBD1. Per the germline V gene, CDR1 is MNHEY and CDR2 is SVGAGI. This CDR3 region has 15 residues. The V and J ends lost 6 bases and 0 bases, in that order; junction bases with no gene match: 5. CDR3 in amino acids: CASSPGDSSGNTIYF. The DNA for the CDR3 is TGTGCCAGCAGCCCCGGGGACAGCTCTGGAAACACCATATATTTT.

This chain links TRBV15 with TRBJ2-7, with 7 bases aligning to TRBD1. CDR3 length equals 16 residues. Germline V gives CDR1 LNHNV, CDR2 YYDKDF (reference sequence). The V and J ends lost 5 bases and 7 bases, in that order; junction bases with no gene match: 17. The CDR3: CATSGRRDSPSGEQYF. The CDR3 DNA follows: TGTGCCACCAGCGGGCGAAGGGACAGTCCATCGGGGGAGCAGTACTTC.

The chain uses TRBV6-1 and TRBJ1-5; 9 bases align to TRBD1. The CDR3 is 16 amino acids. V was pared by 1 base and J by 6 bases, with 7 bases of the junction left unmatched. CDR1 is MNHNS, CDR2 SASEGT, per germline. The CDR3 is CASSEEGTGYSQPQHF. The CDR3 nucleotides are TGTGCCAGCAGTGAAGAGGGGACAGGGTACAGTCAGCCCCAGCATTTT.

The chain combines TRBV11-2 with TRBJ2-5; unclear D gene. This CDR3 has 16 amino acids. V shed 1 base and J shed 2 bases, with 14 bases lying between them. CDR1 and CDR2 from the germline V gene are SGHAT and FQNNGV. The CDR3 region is CASSLAQVTSQETQYF. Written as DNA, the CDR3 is TGTGCCAGCAGCTTAGCCCAGGTCACATCTCAAGAGACCCAGTACTTC.

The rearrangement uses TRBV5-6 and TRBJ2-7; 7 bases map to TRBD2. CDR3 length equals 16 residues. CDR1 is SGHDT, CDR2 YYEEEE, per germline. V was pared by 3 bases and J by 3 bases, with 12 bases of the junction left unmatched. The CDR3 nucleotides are TGTGCCAGCAGCTCCCCCGGTCGGGGGGTCAGCTACGAGCAGTACTTC. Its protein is CASSSPGRGVSYEQYF.

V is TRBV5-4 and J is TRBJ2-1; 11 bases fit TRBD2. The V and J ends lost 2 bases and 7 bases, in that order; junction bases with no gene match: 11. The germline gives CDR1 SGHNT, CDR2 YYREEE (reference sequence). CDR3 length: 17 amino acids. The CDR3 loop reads CASSLADLAGGTNEQFF. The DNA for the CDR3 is TGTGCCAGCAGCTTAGCGGACCTAGCGGGAGGTACGAATGAGCAGTTCTTC.

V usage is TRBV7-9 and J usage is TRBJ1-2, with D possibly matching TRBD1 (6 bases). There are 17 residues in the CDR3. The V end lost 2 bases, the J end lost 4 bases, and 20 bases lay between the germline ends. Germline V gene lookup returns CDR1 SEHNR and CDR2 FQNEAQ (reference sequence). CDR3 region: CASSLKARAGTSYGYTF. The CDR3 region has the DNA TGTGCCAGCAGCTTAAAGGCTCGGGCCGGGACAAGCTATGGCTACACCTTC.

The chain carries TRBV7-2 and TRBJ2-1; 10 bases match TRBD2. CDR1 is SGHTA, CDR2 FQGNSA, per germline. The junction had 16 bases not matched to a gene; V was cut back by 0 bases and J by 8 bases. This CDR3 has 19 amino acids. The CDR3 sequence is CASSLALMLAGARVHEQFF. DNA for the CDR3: TGTGCCAGCAGCTTAGCACTTATGCTAGCGGGAGCCAGGGTGCATGAGCAGTTCTTC.

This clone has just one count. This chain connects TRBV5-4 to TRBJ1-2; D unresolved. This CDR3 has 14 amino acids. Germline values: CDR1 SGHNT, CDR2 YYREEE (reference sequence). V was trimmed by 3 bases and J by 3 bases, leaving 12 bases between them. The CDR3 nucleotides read TGTGCCAGCAGCTGGCGGGGAAGGGACTATGGCTACACCTTC. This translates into CASSWRGRDYGYTF.

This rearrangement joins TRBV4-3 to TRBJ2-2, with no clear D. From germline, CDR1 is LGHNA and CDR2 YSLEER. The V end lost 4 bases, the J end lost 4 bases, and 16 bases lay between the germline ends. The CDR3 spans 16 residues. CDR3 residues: CASSRFYSALTGELFF. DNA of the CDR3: TGCGCCAGCAGCCGTTTTTATAGTGCGCTCACCGGGGAGCTGTTTTTT.